Below, 3 T cell receptor beta chains from the same sample are listed, as sequenced in a study of CD8 T cells in ankylosing spondylitis. TCRdb ran MiXCR on the 5' RACE reads and lists one entry per CDR3 protein. The table includes 200,000 to 300,000 distinct CDR3 sequences, 8% to 11% detected once. The source material was blood, either unsorted or a sorted T cell fraction (not recorded which). The origin of the receptors is a male donor with ankylosing spondylitis or in good health (not recorded which).

This clonotype turned up a few times. The chain carries TRBV10-1 and TRBJ1-1, with D possibly being TRBD1 (6 bases). This CDR3 region has 13 residues. Looked up from germline, CDR1 is WNHNN and CDR2 is SYGVQD (reference sequence). Trimming took off 11 bases at V and 4 bases at J, with 17 bases between the two ends. The CDR3 DNA sequence: TGCGCCTGTAGGGGGGCGTTGAGCACTGAAGCTTTCTTT. It translates to CACRGALSTEAFF.

Ten or more counts support this clonotype. The chain uses TRBV27 and TRBJ2-1; D unresolved. Trimming took 3 bases from V and 0 from J, leaving 12 bases between them. Germline CDR1 is MNHEY and CDR2 is SMNVEV (reference sequence). The CDR3 is 16 residues long. The CDR3 sequence is CASSFGILSSYNEQFF. CDR3 DNA sequence: TGTGCCAGCAGTTTCGGTATCCTGAGCTCCTACAATGAGCAGTTCTTC.

This clonotype was seen ten or more times. The V and J genes are TRBV12-3 or TRBV12-4 and TRBJ2-7; 8 bases align to TRBD1. After removal of 5 bases from V and 1 base from J, the junction contained 4 bases not matched to a gene. The CDR3 is made up of 14 amino acids. The CDR3 sequence is CASSTRTGSYEQYF. Written as DNA, the CDR3 is TGTGCCAGCAGTACCCGGACAGGGTCCTACGAGCAGTACTTC.